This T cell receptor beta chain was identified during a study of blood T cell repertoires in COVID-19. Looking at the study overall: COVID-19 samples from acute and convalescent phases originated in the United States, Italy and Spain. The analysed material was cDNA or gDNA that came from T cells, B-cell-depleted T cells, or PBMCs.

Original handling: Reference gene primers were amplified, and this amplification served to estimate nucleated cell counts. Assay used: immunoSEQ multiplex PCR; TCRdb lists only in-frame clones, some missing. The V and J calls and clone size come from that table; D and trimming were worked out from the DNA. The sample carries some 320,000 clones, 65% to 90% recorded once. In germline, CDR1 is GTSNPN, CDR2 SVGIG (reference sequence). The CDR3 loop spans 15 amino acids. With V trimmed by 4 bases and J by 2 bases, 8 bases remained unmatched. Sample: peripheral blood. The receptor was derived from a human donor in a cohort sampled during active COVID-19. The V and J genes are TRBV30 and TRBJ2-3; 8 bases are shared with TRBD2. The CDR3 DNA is TGTGCCTGGACCCCAGCGGGGGAGCCCACAGATACGCAGTATTTT. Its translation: CAWTPAGEPTDTQYF.